Shown below are 16 T cell receptor beta chains from a single sample sequenced in a study of T cells in Graves' hyperthyroidism and ophthalmopathy. TCR beta CDR3 sequences were amplified from RNA transcripts. RT-PCR in the first round (using the HTBI primer set) targeted the TCR CDR3. One entry per CDR3 protein results from TCRdb running MiXCR on the multiplex PCR reads. The sample lists more than 450,000 distinct CDR3 sequences, 14% occurring once. Sequencing was done on a sample of blood. These TCRs come from a woman between 40 and 55 years old with Graves' hyperthyroidism.

This clonotype was seen many times. The chain uses TRBV5-1 and TRBJ2-2; unclear D gene. The CDR3 extends over 14 amino acids. From germline, CDR1 is SGHRS and CDR2 YFSETQ. With 2 bases removed from V and 5 bases from J, the gap between germline ends came to 10 bases. The CDR3 is CASSFNSPTGELFF. CDR3 sequence (DNA): TGCGCCAGCAGCTTCAACAGTCCAACCGGGGAGCTGTTTTTT.

Concerning this clonotype: This may arise from a read error, as a much more abundant clone is one base away. The chain uses TRBV3-1 and TRBJ1-3; tentative D call: TRBD1 (5 bases). Trimming left V 2 bases short and J 3 bases short, with 14 bases between. This CDR3 spans 16 amino acids. Germline loops: CDR1 LGHDT, CDR2 YNNKEL (reference sequence). The CDR3 DNA sequence: TGTGCCAGCAGCCAAAGGGACGGGGCGGGTGGAAACACCATATATTTT. Its protein product is CASSQRDGAGGNTIYF.

This clonotype was seen more than once but under ten times. This chain connects TRBV10-1 to TRBJ2-1; tentative D call: TRBD2 (6 bases). The V gene's germline CDR1 is WNHNN and CDR2 SYGVQD (reference sequence). Trimming removed 2 bases at V and 11 bases at J, with 19 bases between. This CDR3 has 15 residues. CDR3 sequence (DNA): TGCGCCAGCAGTGAGGTTGCAGGAGGGTCAATGAAGCAGTTCTTC. Translating it yields CASSEVAGGSMKQFF.

This clonotype was seen many times. The genes are TRBV20-1 and TRBJ2-5; either TRBD1 or TRBD2 may supply D (5 bases each). The CDR3 length is 12 residues. Germline loops: CDR1 DFQATT, CDR2 SNEGSKA (reference sequence). V dropped 3 bases and J dropped 4 bases, with 9 bases sitting between them. CDR3 nucleotide sequence: TGCAGTGCTAGGGGGGACCGAGAGACCCAGTACTTC. This sequence encodes CSARGDRETQYF.

Ten or more counts support this clonotype. The gene calls are TRBV7-2 and TRBJ1-1; possibly TRBD1 for D (5 bases). V shed 5 bases and J shed 7 bases, with 20 bases lying between them. This CDR3 has 15 amino acids. Per the germline V gene, CDR1 is SGHTA and CDR2 is FQGNSA. The chain's CDR3 is CASSAGLILGGEAFF. In nucleotides, the CDR3 is TGTGCCAGCAGCGCAGGACTGATCCTTGGGGGTGAAGCTTTCTTT.

This chain links TRBV29-1 with TRBJ1-2; 7 positions agree with TRBD1. Trimming at V came to 4 bases and at J to 2 bases, leaving 4 bases not matched to a gene. CDR1 and CDR2 (germline): SQVTM, ANQGSEA. The CDR3 has 13 amino acids. The CDR3 here is CSVAKQGNYGYTF. The CDR3 nucleotides read TGCAGCGTTGCGAAACAGGGGAACTATGGCTACACCTTC.

This clonotype was observed many times. J is TRBJ2-7 and V is TRBV10-1; no firm D call. Germline loops: CDR1 WNHNN, CDR2 SYGVQD (reference sequence). Trimming stripped 2 bases from V and 6 bases from J, with 14 bases between. This CDR3 has 14 amino acids. CDR3 nucleotide sequence: TGCGCCAGCAGTGAGACTCTTTCGGCCAGCGAGCAGTACTTC. Translation: CASSETLSASEQYF.

The chain has TRBV6-2 or TRBV6-3 and TRBJ1-1; 11 bases fit TRBD1. Germline V gene data show CDR1 as MNHEY and CDR2 as SVGEGT. This CDR3 is built from 19 residues. The ends lost 6 bases at V and 2 bases at J; junction bases unmatched: 17. In DNA form, the CDR3 reads TGTGCCAGCAGCATCAGGGGTCCTGGACAGGGGGCCTTTAACACTGAAGCTTTCTTT. It encodes CASSIRGPGQGAFNTEAFF.

The chain combines TRBV3-1 with TRBJ2-7; TRBD1 or TRBD2 may be the D gene (7 bases each). The V end was cut by 4 bases, the J end by 6 bases, with 22 bases between. Germline CDR1 reads LGHDT; CDR2 reads YNNKEL (reference sequence). The CDR3 has 16 amino acids. The DNA of the CDR3 is TGTGCCAGCAGCCCGAACCCCTTGGGAGGGGGCGGCGAGCAGTACTTC. As protein: CASSPNPLGGGGEQYF.

The V and J genes are TRBV15 and TRBJ2-7, with 7 positions matching TRBD1. Germline V gene data show CDR1 as LNHNV and CDR2 as YYDKDF (reference sequence). CDR3 size: 17 residues. The J segment lost 2 bases and the V segment lost 3 bases, leaving 13 bases of the junction unmatched. The CDR3 sequence is CATSRDETIGGPYEQYF. The DNA of the CDR3 is TGTGCCACCAGCAGGGATGAGACGATAGGGGGCCCCTACGAGCAGTACTTC. The variable domain in full, completed from reference TRBV15 and TRBJ2-7, reads DAMVIQNPRYQVTQFGKPVTLSCSQTLNHNVMYWYQQKSSQAPKLLFHYYDKDFNNEADTPDNFQSRRPNTSFCFLDIRSPGLGDTAMYLCATSRDETIGGPYEQYFGPGTRLTVT.

The genes are TRBV20-1 and TRBJ2-5, with TRBD2 as a possible D gene (6 bases). V gave up 1 base and J gave up 5 bases, with 11 bases separating them. The CDR3 extends over 13 amino acids. CDR1 is DFQATT and CDR2 is SNEGSKA in the germline V gene (reference sequence). The CDR3 bases are TGCAGTGCTAGAGTTCCGGGAGTCGAGACCCAGTACTTC. Protein product: CSARVPGVETQYF.

This clonotype appeared a few times. The rearrangement uses TRBV3-1 and TRBJ2-3; D not resolved. Trimming pared 0 bases from V and 2 bases from J, leaving 9 bases between. CDR3 size: 15 residues. Germline values: CDR1 LGHDT, CDR2 YNNKEL (reference sequence). CDR3 DNA: TGTGCCAGCAGCCAAGATCAACTTCTCACAGATACGCAGTATTTT. Its translation: CASSQDQLLTDTQYF.

Note on this clonotype: At one end, the junction sequence differs from germline, possibly due to a read error. The chain uses TRBV18 and TRBJ2-1; maybe TRBD1 (6 bases). In germline, CDR1 is KGHSH, CDR2 LQKENI. The CDR3 has 14 amino acids. DNA for the CDR3: TGTGCCAGCTCACCCGGACAGAATTACAATGAGCAGCTCTTC. Amino acids: CASSPGQNYNEQLF.

This clonotype was counted many times. This rearrangement joins TRBV7-2 to TRBJ2-1; TRBD2 matches 7 bases. The germline CDR1 and CDR2 sequences are SGHTA and FQGNSA. The trim removed 0 bases at V and 7 bases at J, leaving 6 bases unmatched. The CDR3 length is 15 residues. The CDR3 nucleotides read TGTGCCAGCAGCTTAGCTGGACTAGTAAGGAATGAGCAGTTCTTC. Translated, it gives CASSLAGLVRNEQFF.

This clonotype was detected many times. In nucleotides, the CDR3 is TGTGCCAGTAGTTCTGGCAGCGGGAGCTTTAAGGGTGAGCAGTTCTTC. Amino acids: CASSSGSGSFKGEQFF. V is TRBV19 and J is TRBJ2-1, with TRBD2 matching over 8 bases. The V gene end was trimmed by 5 bases and the J gene end by 9 bases; junction bases not matched to a gene: 15. Germline CDR1 LNHDA, CDR2 SQIVND (reference sequence). The CDR3 spans 16 residues.

On this clonotype itself: A single base separates this from a much larger clone, so it may be a read error. Without the conserved terminal phenylalanine or tryptophan, this CDR3 likely stems from a read error. The chain recombines TRBV20-1 with TRBJ2-7; D is possibly TRBD2 (7 bases). Germline V gene lookup returns CDR1 DFQATT and CDR2 SNEGSKA (reference sequence). The V end lost 3 bases, the J end lost 2 bases, and 14 bases lay between the germline ends. The CDR3 totals 14 residues. CDR3 protein: CSARGGGVTYEQYL. CDR3 sequence (DNA): TGCAGTGCTAGGGGAGGGGGGGTAACCTACGAGCAGTACCTC.